This T cell receptor beta chain was recovered during a study of OX40 agonist ivuxolimab in advanced cancers. Study-wide context: Those treated in dose escalation had hepatocellular carcinoma, melanoma, renal cell cancer or head and neck cancer. The mean age was approximately 60 years, ranging from 23 to 79, with around four fifths of participants male.

V was cut by 8 bases and J by 8 bases, with 12 bases left in between. This CDR3 spans 11 amino acids. Germline V gene sequence: CDR1 SGHTA, CDR2 FQGNSA. Study-wide results and limits: In CD8+ T cells, expanded clones were on average more numerous than in CD4+. Normalized expansion of T-cell clones was also low for some nonresponders.

Regarding this clone: The antigen remains undetermined.

TCRdb's table, derived via immunoSEQ multiplex PCR, lists solely in-frame clones and lacks some. The sample contains roughly 76,000 clones, roughly 85% of which appear only once. The chain carries TRBV7-2 and TRBJ1-2; D is unclear. The material was CD4+ or CD8+ T cells sorted from blood, obtained in a trial of the OX40 agonist ivuxolimab. This receptor was taken from an adult with an advanced solid tumor such as melanoma, head and neck, liver or kidney cancer. The CDR3 DNA reads as TGTGCCAGCTCTCGGGGTGGGGGCTACACCTTC. Amino acids: CASSRGGGYTF.